This is a list of T cell receptor beta chains from one sample in a study of blood T cell repertoires in COVID-19. The assay was immunoSEQ multiplex PCR, and TCRdb's table has in-frame clones only and misses some. The repertoire holds about 120,000 clones, with around 90% as singletons. What was sequenced was peripheral blood. Receptors were obtained from a woman in her sixties with COVID-19, enrolled during active disease. CDR3s include the opening cysteine and the closing phenylalanine or tryptophan. A D gene is named only where the DNA matches it firmly. Rows may omit the clone size; those that give it use once, few, many or a size class.

length: 17
size: -
J: TRBJ2-7
V: TRBV5-1
D: TRBD2
CDR3: CASSARGAGETPSEQYF
DNA: TGCGCCAGCAGCGCCCGGGGAGCGGGGGAGACCCCTAGCGAGCAGTACTTC

length: 13
size: -
J: TRBJ1-5
V: TRBV27
D: -
CDR3: CASSFRGNQPQHF
DNA: TGTGCCAGCAGTTTTCGGGGGAATCAGCCCCAGCATTTT

length: 12
size: -
J: TRBJ1-1
V: TRBV6-5
D: TRBD1
CDR3: CASSYSKGAREF
DNA: TGTGCCAGCAGTTACTCTAAGGGGGCGCGAGAGTTT

length: 13
size: -
J: TRBJ1-4
V: TRBV19
D: -
CDR3: CASREQFNEKLFF
DNA: TGTGCCAGTAGGGAACAGTTTAATGAAAAACTGTTTTTT

length: 12
size: -
J: TRBJ1-2
V: TRBV19
D: -
CDR3: CASSLTSYGYTF
DNA: TGTGCCAGTAGTTTAACCAGCTATGGCTACACCTTC

length: 15
size: few
J: TRBJ1-5
V: TRBV4-1
D: TRBD1
CDR3: CASSQGRQGSQPQHF
DNA: TGCGCCAGCAGCCAAGGCAGACAGGGTTCTCAGCCCCAGCATTTT

length: 13
size: -
J: TRBJ2-5
V: TRBV10-3
D: -
CDR3: CAISSSYQETQYF
DNA: TGTGCCATCAGCTCGAGTTACCAAGAGACCCAGTACTTC

length: 20
size: -
J: TRBJ2-3
V: TRBV6-2/TRBV6-3
D: TRBD2
CDR3: CASSYSLGLAGFRGTDTQYF
DNA: TGTGCCAGCAGTTACTCGCTGGGACTAGCGGGATTCCGCGGCACAGATACGCAGTATTTT

length: 14
size: -
J: TRBJ2-3
V: TRBV5-6
D: TRBD2
CDR3: CASSYSGGTNTQYF
DNA: TGTGCCAGCAGCTATAGCGGGGGGACTAATACGCAGTATTTT

length: 15
size: -
J: TRBJ1-3
V: TRBV6-5
D: -
CDR3: CASSYSRSSGNTIYF
DNA: TGTGCCAGCAGTTACTCGAGGAGCTCTGGAAACACCATATATTTT